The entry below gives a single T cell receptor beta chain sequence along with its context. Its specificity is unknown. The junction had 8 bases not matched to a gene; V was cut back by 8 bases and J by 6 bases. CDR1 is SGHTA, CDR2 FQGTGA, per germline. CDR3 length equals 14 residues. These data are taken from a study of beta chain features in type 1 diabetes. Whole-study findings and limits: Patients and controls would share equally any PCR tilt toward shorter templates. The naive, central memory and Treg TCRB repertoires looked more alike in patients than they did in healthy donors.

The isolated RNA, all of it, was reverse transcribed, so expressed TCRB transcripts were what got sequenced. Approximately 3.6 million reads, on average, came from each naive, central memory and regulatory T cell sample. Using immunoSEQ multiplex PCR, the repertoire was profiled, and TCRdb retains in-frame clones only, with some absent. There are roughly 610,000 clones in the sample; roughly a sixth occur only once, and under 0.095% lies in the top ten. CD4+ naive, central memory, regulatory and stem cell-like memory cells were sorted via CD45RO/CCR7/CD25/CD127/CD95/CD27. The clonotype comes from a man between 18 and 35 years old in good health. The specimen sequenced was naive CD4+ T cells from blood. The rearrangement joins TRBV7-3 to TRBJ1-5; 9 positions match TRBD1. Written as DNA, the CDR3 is TGTGCCAGCCCTCTACAGGGGGCGCGTCAGCCCCAGCATTTT. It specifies CASPLQGARQPQHF.